Below, 29 T cell receptor beta chains from the same sample are listed, as sequenced in a study of blood T cell repertoires in COVID-19. The method was immunoSEQ multiplex PCR; TCRdb's version includes in-frame clones alone and lacks a portion of them. The sample holds 150,000 or so clones; approximately 80% are singletons and the top ten take 13% to 15%. The sequenced material came from PBMCs or T cells enriched from blood (not recorded which). The receptors here all came from a man aged 45-60 years who had recovered from COVID-19.

The gene calls are TRBV5-1 and TRBJ2-2, with 9 bases identical to TRBD2. V was pared by 3 bases and J by 4 bases, with 7 bases of the junction left unmatched. Germline values: CDR1 SGHRS, CDR2 YFSETQ. This CDR3 spans 16 amino acids. The CDR3 coding sequence is TGCGCCAGCAGCTGGCTTGCGGGGGGGACCACCGGGGAGCTGTTTTTT. It specifies CASSWLAGGTTGELFF.

V is TRBV5-1 and J is TRBJ2-7; TRBD1 matches at 10 bases. The germline CDR1 and CDR2 sequences are SGHRS and YFSETQ. V lost 4 bases to trimming and J lost 4 bases; unmatched junction nucleotides: 8. This CDR3 is 15 amino acids long. DNA of the CDR3: TGCGCCAGCAGCAGCCCGGACAGGGGGAAATACGAGCAGTACTTC. It is translated as CASSSPDRGKYEQYF.

V is TRBV12-3 or TRBV12-4 and J is TRBJ1-2; D call uncertain. The CDR3 covers 13 residues. With 5 bases removed from V and 4 bases from J, the gap between germline ends came to 11 bases. The CDR3 spells CASSPNRSYGYTF. The CDR3 bases are TGTGCCAGCAGTCCCAACAGATCCTATGGCTACACCTTC.

The chain is built from TRBV19 and TRBJ1-3; 7 nucleotides match TRBD1. The V segment lost 6 bases and the J segment 0 bases; nucleotides outside the gene matches: 11. From germline, CDR1 is LNHDA and CDR2 SQIVND (reference sequence). This CDR3 comprises 17 residues. In DNA, the CDR3 is TGTGCCAGTAGCCGGCCCGACAGGGTTCTCTCTGGAAACACCATATATTTT. It codes for CASSRPDRVLSGNTIYF.

The chain links TRBV2 to TRBJ1-1; 9 nucleotides match TRBD1. The CDR3 has 14 residues. CDR1 is SNHLY, CDR2 FYNNEI, per germline. V trimming: 7 bases; J trimming: 3 bases; junction bases outside the gene matches: 6. The DNA of the CDR3 is TGTGCCAGCAACCCCGGACAGGGGTACACTGAAGCTTTCTTT. Translated: CASNPGQGYTEAFF.

This clone was seen at least ten times. Written as DNA, the CDR3 is TGTGCCAGCAGCTTTCAACCGGGACAGGGAAACGAAAAACTGTTTTTT. This encodes CASSFQPGQGNEKLFF. The chain joins TRBV7-9 to TRBJ1-4; 9 bases match TRBD1. V dropped 3 bases and J dropped 8; count of bases not matched to a gene: 10. Germline V gene lookup returns CDR1 SEHNR and CDR2 FQNEAQ (reference sequence). This CDR3 is built from 16 residues.

The chain is built from TRBV18 and TRBJ1-2, with TRBD1 as a possible D gene (5 bases). This CDR3 is 14 amino acids long. V shed 0 bases and J shed 2 bases, with 7 bases lying between them. Germline CDR1 is KGHSH and CDR2 is LQKENI. DNA of the CDR3: TGTGCCAGCTCACCACCGAGACAGAACTATGGCTACACCTTC. It specifies CASSPPRQNYGYTF.

The chain employs TRBV29-1 and TRBJ2-2; 7 bases are shared with TRBD1. There are 16 residues in the CDR3. Germline loops: CDR1 SQVTM, CDR2 ANQGSEA. Trimming removed 5 bases from V and 6 bases from J; junction bases left unmatched: 15. The CDR3 region has the DNA TGCAGCGTTCGGCTTAGACAGGGAATTGGTTCCGGGGAGCTGTTTTTT. Protein sequence: CSVRLRQGIGSGELFF.

This clone was seen a handful of times. The genes are TRBV5-4 and TRBJ1-2, with D perhaps TRBD1 (5 bases). V lost 4 bases and J 5 bases, leaving 15 bases between the germline ends. The CDR3 loop spans 14 amino acids. Per the germline V gene, CDR1 is SGHNT and CDR2 is YYREEE (reference sequence). CDR3 sequence: CASSLNLDTYGYTF. CDR3 sequence (DNA): TGTGCCAGCAGCCTAAACTTGGACACATATGGCTACACCTTC.

This clone was observed a single time. This chain joins TRBV9 and TRBJ2-3, with D tentatively TRBD1 (5 bases). With 4 bases removed from V and 0 bases from J, the gap between germline ends came to 21 bases. There are 18 residues in the CDR3. Germline V lookup: CDR1 SGDLS, CDR2 YYNGEE. The DNA of the CDR3 is TGTGCCAGCAGCTCCTTGGGGCAGTTACCATCTAGCACAGATACGCAGTATTTT. As protein: CASSSLGQLPSSTDTQYF.

The chain carries TRBV7-2 and TRBJ2-1, with TRBD1 identical over 8 bases. V lost 5 bases to trimming and J lost 9 bases; unmatched junction nucleotides: 9. CDR1 SGHTA and CDR2 FQGNSA come from the germline V gene. The CDR3 loop spans 14 amino acids. The CDR3 reads CASSPNWQGAEQFF. As DNA, the CDR3 is TGTGCCAGCAGCCCTAACTGGCAGGGGGCTGAGCAGTTCTTC.

CDR3 DNA sequence: TGTGCCAGCAGTCCATGGTGGGCTACTGGGACTGAAGCTTTCTTT. It translates to CASSPWWATGTEAFF. J is TRBJ1-1 and V is TRBV27; D ambiguous. Germline lookup yields CDR1 MNHEY and CDR2 SMNVEV (reference sequence). V lost 5 bases and J lost 5, with 18 bases in between. The CDR3 runs to 15 residues.

The genes are TRBV2 and TRBJ1-6; D possibly corresponds to TRBD1 (6 bases). The CDR3 loop spans 15 amino acids. Germline loops: CDR1 SNHLY, CDR2 FYNNEI. Trimming took off 7 bases at V and 6 bases at J, with 16 bases between the two ends. CDR3 region: CASNRDLALNSPLHF. In DNA form, the CDR3 reads TGTGCCAGCAACAGGGATCTCGCGCTTAATTCACCCCTCCACTTT. The full variable domain, with the rest looked up from reference TRBV2 and TRBJ1-6, is EPEVTQTPSHQVTQMGQEVILRCVPISNHLYFYWYRQILGQKVEFLVSFYNNEISEKSEIFDDQFSVERPDGSNFTLKIRSTKLEDSAMYFCASNRDLALNSPLHFGNGTRLTVT.

V is TRBV6-1 and J is TRBJ1-1; no clear D gene. Germline V gene data show CDR1 as MNHNS and CDR2 as SASEGT. Between the trimmed V and J ends, which lost 0 bases and 8 bases, there was a span of 19 bases. The CDR3 consists of 16 residues. The CDR3 bases are TGTGCCAGCAGTGAAGCGTGGGGAGGGCCTACAGCGGAAGCTTTCTTT. Protein: CASSEAWGGPTAEAFF.

This chain joins TRBV27 and TRBJ1-5; 8 nucleotides agree with TRBD1. The CDR3 consists of 19 residues. J lost 3 bases, V lost 1 base, and 14 bases had no gene match. Germline V CDR1 and CDR2: MNHEY, SMNVEV (reference sequence). The CDR3 nucleotides are TGTGCCAGCAGTTTATGGAGGGCGCAGGACAGGGATTTCAATCAGCCCCAGCATTTT. It specifies CASSLWRAQDRDFNQPQHF.

V and J are TRBV10-1 and TRBJ1-4; possibly TRBD1 for D (6 bases). The germline V gene has CDR1 WNHNN and CDR2 SYGVQD (reference sequence). V was shortened by 8 bases and J by 8 bases, with 21 bases between the two germline ends. The CDR3 length is 15 residues. CDR3 sequence: CASSLRGGAEEKLFF. The DNA for the CDR3 is TGCGCCAGCTCCTTACGAGGGGGGGCGGAAGAAAAACTGTTTTTT.

This chain uses TRBV30 with TRBJ1-1, with D possibly matching TRBD1 (5 bases). Germline lookup yields CDR1 GTSNPN and CDR2 SVGIG (reference sequence). The CDR3 totals 15 residues. Trimming took 0 bases from V and 4 from J, leaving 15 bases between them. Here the CDR3 reads CAWSVRGAVSTEAFF. The CDR3 coding sequence is TGTGCCTGGAGTGTCCGCGGGGCAGTAAGCACTGAAGCTTTCTTT.

The genes are TRBV19 and TRBJ1-4, with 7 bases fitting TRBD1. Looked up from germline, CDR1 is LNHDA and CDR2 is SQIVND (reference sequence). This CDR3 comprises 16 residues. With 5 bases clipped from V and 8 bases from J, the junction kept 14 bases outside the gene matches. The CDR3 sequence: CASSPQVKGAFEKLFF. CDR3 bases: TGTGCCAGTAGTCCACAGGTTAAGGGGGCGTTCGAAAAACTGTTTTTT.

Worth noting for this clone: The junction and the germline gene differ at one end; a read error may be behind it. The J gene is TRBJ1-2, the V gene TRBV6-1; the match to TRBD1 covers 7 bases. This CDR3 is 13 amino acids long. Germline lookup yields CDR1 MNHNS and CDR2 SASEGT. DNA for the CDR3: TGTGCCAGCTGTGAGACAGGGAGATATGGCTACACCTTC. It specifies CASCETGRYGYTF.

The V call is TRBV24-1, the J call TRBJ1-5; D perhaps matches TRBD1 (6 bases). V was pared by 4 bases and J by 1 base, with 10 bases between. CDR3 size: 15 residues. Per the germline V gene, CDR1 is KGHDR and CDR2 is SFDVKD. The CDR3 sequence: CATSDPGASNQPQHF. The CDR3 DNA reads as TGTGCCACCAGTGACCCAGGGGCCAGCAATCAGCCCCAGCATTTT.

The chain recombines TRBV28 with TRBJ1-1; possibly TRBD1 for D (6 bases). The CDR3 has 11 amino acids. The germline V gene encodes CDR1 MDHEN and CDR2 SYDVKM. V was cut by 6 bases and J by 11 bases, with 13 bases left in between. The CDR3 coding sequence is TGTGCCAGCAGCACAGGGTGGCATGCTTTCTTT. Translating it yields CASSTGWHAFF.

This clone was picked up a small number of times. This chain connects TRBV10-1 to TRBJ1-3; D is uncertain. Germline V gene data show CDR1 as WNHNN and CDR2 as SYGVQD (reference sequence). The length of the CDR3 is 14 residues. V was shortened by 6 bases and J by 0 bases, with 9 bases between the two germline ends. Written as DNA, the CDR3 is TGCGCCAGCAGCGGGTCTTACTCTGGAAACACCATATATTTT. Amino acid sequence: CASSGSYSGNTIYF.

This chain connects TRBV7-9 to TRBJ1-2; 7 bases match TRBD1. With V trimmed by 5 bases and J by 4 bases, 7 bases remained unmatched. Germline CDR1 and CDR2: SEHNR and FQNEAQ (reference sequence). The CDR3 has 14 amino acids. This chain's CDR3 is CASSPGQNLYGYTF. The CDR3, as DNA: TGTGCCAGCAGCCCGGGACAGAACCTCTATGGCTACACCTTC.

The chain joins TRBV5-5 to TRBJ1-6; D is perhaps TRBD1 (5 bases). Germline loops: CDR1 SGHKS, CDR2 YYEKEE (reference sequence). V lost 1 base and J lost 8, with 13 bases in between. The CDR3 runs 15 residues. CDR3 nucleotides: TGTGCCAGCAGCTTGAGACAGCCCCAATATTCACCCCTCCACTTT. It translates to CASSLRQPQYSPLHF.

This clone has only a few counts. The chain couples TRBV4-2 to TRBJ1-5, with D hard to call. This CDR3 has 14 amino acids. Germline V gene lookup returns CDR1 LGHNA and CDR2 YNFKEQ. Trimming left V 0 bases short and J 4 bases short, with 7 bases between. The CDR3 bases are TGTGCCAGCAGCCAAGAAAAGCCAAATCAGCCCCAGCATTTT. Protein product: CASSQEKPNQPQHF.

V is TRBV6-1 and J is TRBJ1-4; maybe TRBD1 (5 bases). Germline V gene lookup returns CDR1 MNHNS and CDR2 SASEGT. Trimming removed 1 base from V and 8 bases from J, with 14 bases in between. The CDR3 is 15 amino acids. The CDR3, as DNA: TGTGCCAGCAGTGAAGTGGGTCAGGGAGGGGAAAAACTGTTTTTT. Its translation is CASSEVGQGGEKLFF.

The genes are TRBV18 and TRBJ1-1; TRBD1 might be the D (6 bases). Trimming stripped 3 bases from V and 2 bases from J, with 16 bases between. CDR3 length: 16 amino acids. Germline V gene lookup returns CDR1 KGHSH and CDR2 LQKENI. CDR3 DNA: TGTGCCAGCTCACCGAGGCAGGGGCCGGCAAACACTGAAGCTTTCTTT. It is translated as CASSPRQGPANTEAFF.

J is TRBJ1-6 and V is TRBV18; TRBD1 agrees at 9 bases. CDR3 length: 13 residues. Germline V gene lookup returns CDR1 KGHSH and CDR2 LQKENI. V was pared by 4 bases and J by 15 bases, with 7 bases of the junction left unmatched. The CDR3: CASSLRDRVFLHF. The CDR3, as DNA: TGTGCCAGCTCACTCCGGGACAGGGTATTCCTCCACTTT.

The genes are TRBV27 and TRBJ2-4; TRBD1 matches at 7 bases. With 5 bases clipped from V and 7 bases from J, the junction kept 8 bases outside the gene matches. The germline V gene has CDR1 MNHEY and CDR2 SMNVEV (reference sequence). The CDR3 length is 14 residues. CDR3 DNA: TGTGCCAGCAGTATTACAGGGGCTCGGAACATTCAGTACTTC. Translation gives CASSITGARNIQYF.